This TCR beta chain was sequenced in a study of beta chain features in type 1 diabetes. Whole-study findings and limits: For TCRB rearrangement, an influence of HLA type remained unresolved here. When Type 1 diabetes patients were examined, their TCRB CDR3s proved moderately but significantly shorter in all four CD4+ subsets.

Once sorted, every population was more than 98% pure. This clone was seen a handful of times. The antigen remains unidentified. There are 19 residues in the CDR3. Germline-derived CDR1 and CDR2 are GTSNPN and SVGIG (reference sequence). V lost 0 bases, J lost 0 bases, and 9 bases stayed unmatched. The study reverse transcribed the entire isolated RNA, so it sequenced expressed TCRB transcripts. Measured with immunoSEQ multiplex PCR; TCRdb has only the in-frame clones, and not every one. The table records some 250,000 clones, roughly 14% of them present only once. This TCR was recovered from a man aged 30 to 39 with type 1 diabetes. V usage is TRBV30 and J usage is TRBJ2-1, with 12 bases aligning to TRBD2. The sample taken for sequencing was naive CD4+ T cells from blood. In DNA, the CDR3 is TGTGCCTGGAGTGTCGGTTGGACTAGCGGGGCAAGCTCCTACAATGAGCAGTTCTTC. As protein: CAWSVGWTSGASSYNEQFF.